These T cell receptor beta chains were read from a single sample in a study of beta chain features in type 1 diabetes. The table came from immunoSEQ multiplex PCR; TCRdb's copy has only in-frame clones and leaves some out. Of about 930,000 clones in the sample, roughly 17% were seen once. The sequenced material came from naive CD4+ T cells from blood. Source of these receptors: a woman under 30 in good health. The CDR3 runs from the conserved cysteine through the conserved F or W. Each record gives: J gene, clone size, V gene, D gene, CDR3 protein, CDR3 DNA. A D gene is named only where the DNA matches it firmly. A row's size may be missing; if present it is once, few, many or a size class.

>TRBJ1-2|NA|TRBV28|NA
CASRPGQLYGYTF
TGTGCCAGCAGACCAGGACAGCTCTATGGCTACACCTTC
>TRBJ1-4|few|TRBV7-9|NA
CASTPRQGGEKLFF
TGTGCCAGCACCCCCAGGCAGGGCGGTGAAAAACTGTTTTTT
>TRBJ2-2|few|TRBV15|TRBD1
CATSRGTGGTGELFF
TGTGCCACCAGCAGAGGAACAGGGGGCACCGGGGAGCTGTTTTTT
>TRBJ2-7|NA|TRBV13|NA
CASSLQGMDEQYF
TGTGCCAGCAGCTTGCAGGGTATGGACGAGCAGTACTTC
>TRBJ2-1|NA|TRBV7-8|NA
CASSLDGLSYNEQFF
TGTGCCAGCAGCTTAGATGGTCTCTCCTACAATGAGCAGTTCTTC
>TRBJ1-1|NA|TRBV19|NA
CASSRQLMNTEAFF
TGTGCCAGTAGTAGACAGCTCATGAACACTGAAGCTTTCTTT
>TRBJ2-1|NA|TRBV14|TRBD1
CASSHLPWGQGVRQFF
TGTGCCAGCAGCCACCTACCTTGGGGACAGGGAGTCCGGCAGTTCTTC
>TRBJ2-2|few|TRBV7-2|NA
CASLPGFFTGELFF
TGTGCCAGCCTCCCGGGATTTTTTACCGGGGAGCTGTTTTTT
>TRBJ2-3|NA|TRBV23-1|NA
CASSQPAGRTSTDTQYF
TGCGCCAGCAGTCAGCCCGCCGGGCGGACTAGCACAGATACGCAGTATTTT
>TRBJ2-1|NA|TRBV9|NA
CASSVGRNPYNEQFF
TGTGCCAGCAGCGTAGGTCGGAACCCCTACAATGAGCAGTTCTTC
>TRBJ1-2|NA|TRBV5-6|NA
CASSLVRPRAIIYGYTF
TGTGCCAGCAGCTTGGTACGCCCTCGGGCGATAATCTATGGCTACACCTTC
>TRBJ2-6|NA|TRBV7-9|NA
CASSTRDTGANVLTF
TGTGCCAGCAGCACCCGGGATACTGGGGCCAACGTCCTGACTTTC
>TRBJ2-1|NA|TRBV7-2|NA
CASSFVGYNEQFF
TGTGCCAGCAGCTTTGTGGGCTACAATGAGCAGTTCTTC
>TRBJ1-1|few|TRBV18|NA
CASSPGTSTEAFF
TGTGCCAGCTCACCGGGGACCAGTACTGAAGCTTTCTTT
>TRBJ2-1|few|TRBV7-2|NA
CASSLFLPTPYNEQFF
TGTGCCAGCAGCTTATTTCTTCCGACCCCCTACAATGAGCAGTTCTTC
>TRBJ2-1|NA|TRBV7-2|NA
CASSLGLGLAYNEQFF
TGTGCCAGCAGCTTAGGTTTGGGACTGGCTTACAATGAGCAGTTCTTC
>TRBJ2-2|NA|TRBV7-6|NA
CASSLEAGWAVSGELFF
TGTGCCAGCAGCTTAGAGGCAGGGTGGGCTGTTTCCGGGGAGCTGTTTTTT
>TRBJ2-3|NA|TRBV21-1|NA
CASSIRLGVTRRNTQYF
TGTGCCAGCAGCATTAGATTGGGGGTAACCAGACGGAATACGCAGTATTTT
>TRBJ1-3|once|TRBV2|NA
CASSEEGINTIYF
TGTGCCAGCAGTGAAGAAGGTATAAACACCATATATTTT
>TRBJ1-5|few|TRBV11-2|NA
CASSAYLGGNQPQHF
TGTGCCAGCAGCGCCTATTTAGGTGGCAATCAGCCCCAGCATTTT
>TRBJ2-7|few|TRBV6-6|TRBD1
CASSYGLTGVEQYF
TGTGCCAGCAGTTACGGCCTGACAGGGGTCGAGCAGTACTTC
>TRBJ2-1|few|TRBV28|TRBD2
CASNPSPGLVGEQFF
TGTGCCAGCAACCCTTCTCCCGGACTAGTCGGTGAGCAGTTCTTC
>TRBJ2-3|few|TRBV5-6|NA
CASTSDRLTDTQYF
TGTGCCAGCACCTCCGACAGGTTAACAGATACGCAGTATTTT
>TRBJ1-2|few|TRBV28|TRBD1
CASSPGGTGVNYGYTF
TGTGCCAGCAGTCCCGGAGGGACAGGGGTTAACTATGGCTACACCTTC
>TRBJ2-2|few|TRBV5-1|NA
CASSSTGYGELFF
TGCGCCAGCAGCTCCACAGGGTACGGGGAGCTGTTTTTT
>TRBJ2-5|few|TRBV11-2|NA
CASSQLGTQYF
TGTGCCAGCAGCCAACTTGGGACCCAGTACTTC
>TRBJ1-5|NA|TRBV28|NA
CASRGRINQPQHF
TGTGCCAGCAGAGGACGGATCAATCAGCCCCAGCATTTT
>TRBJ2-1|NA|TRBV7-9|TRBD2
CASSPGLARTYNEQFF
TGTGCCAGCAGCCCCGGACTAGCGCGAACCTACAATGAGCAGTTCTTC
>TRBJ2-3|NA|TRBV4-2|TRBD2
CASSQDLPSGGRADTQYF
TGTGCCAGCAGCCAAGATCTGCCGAGCGGGGGTCGCGCAGATACGCAGTATTTT
>TRBJ1-3|few|TRBV7-2|NA
CASSLGQYSGNTIYF
TGTGCCAGCAGCTTAGGACAGTACTCTGGAAACACCATATATTTT
>TRBJ2-3|NA|TRBV29-1|NA
CSVEGTNTDTQYF
TGCAGCGTTGAAGGGACCAACACAGATACGCAGTATTTT
>TRBJ2-1|NA|TRBV27|TRBD2
CASRYLAGGAYNEQFF
TGTGCCAGCAGATACCTAGCGGGAGGCGCCTACAATGAGCAGTTCTTC
>TRBJ1-5|NA|TRBV28|NA
CASSPGLYLSSNQPQHF
TGTGCCAGCAGCCCGGGGCTTTATCTTAGTAGCAATCAGCCCCAGCATTTT
>TRBJ1-2|few|TRBV7-9|NA
CASSLGTGNYGYTF
TGTGCCAGCAGCTTAGGTACAGGGAACTATGGCTACACCTTC
>TRBJ2-1|NA|TRBV4-2|TRBD1
CASSQVRGQAYNEQFF
TGTGCCAGCAGCCAAGTGCGGGGACAGGCATACAATGAGCAGTTCTTC
>TRBJ2-1|NA|TRBV11-2|TRBD1
CASAFGTGYDEQFF
TGTGCCAGCGCCTTCGGGACAGGGTATGATGAGCAGTTCTTC
>TRBJ2-1|NA|TRBV23-1|NA
CASSRPSREIYNEQFF
TGCGCCAGCAGTCGCCCTTCTCGGGAGATCTACAATGAGCAGTTCTTC
>TRBJ2-7|NA|TRBV7-6|TRBD2
CASSLDAGGPSREQYF
TGTGCCAGCAGCTTGGATGCGGGAGGGCCCTCGCGGGAGCAGTACTTC
>TRBJ2-7|few|TRBV5-5|NA
CASSWGDIAYEQYF
TGTGCCAGCAGCTGGGGGGACATTGCCTACGAGCAGTACTTC
>TRBJ2-7|NA|TRBV4-2|NA
CASSQDGGSGYEQYF
TGTGCCAGCAGCCAAGATGGGGGTAGCGGCTACGAGCAGTACTTC
>TRBJ1-5|few|TRBV7-9|TRBD1
CASSLARGQGSNQPQHF
TGTGCCAGCAGCTTAGCGAGGGGACAGGGGTCTAATCAGCCCCAGCATTTT
>TRBJ2-6|few|TRBV9|TRBD1
CASSVGQLFYSGANVLTF
TGTGCCAGCAGCGTGGGACAGTTGTTTTACTCTGGGGCCAACGTCCTGACTTTC
>TRBJ2-7|NA|TRBV7-3|TRBD2
CASSLGGSGPYEQYF
TGTGCCAGCAGCTTAGGCGGGAGTGGTCCCTACGAGCAGTACTTC
>TRBJ1-4|few|TRBV29-1|NA
CSGKGAGNEKLFF
TGCAGCGGGAAAGGGGCAGGGAACGAAAAACTGTTTTTT
>TRBJ2-1|few|TRBV4-2|TRBD1
CASSQDGGTGDNEQFF
TGTGCCAGCAGCCAAGATGGCGGGACAGGGGACAATGAGCAGTTCTTC
>TRBJ2-3|few|TRBV11-3|NA
CASSLAWDTQYF
TGTGCCAGCAGCTTAGCCTGGGATACGCAGTATTTT
>TRBJ2-1|NA|TRBV6-1|NA
CASSENWGGNNEQFF
TGTGCCAGCAGTGAAAACTGGGGTGGGAACAATGAGCAGTTCTTC
>TRBJ2-7|NA|TRBV29-1|NA
CSVSSERTSSYEQYF
TGCAGCGTTTCATCAGAGCGGACCAGCTCCTACGAGCAGTACTTC
>TRBJ1-5|NA|TRBV19|NA
CASSIPPYQPQHF
TGTGCCAGTAGTATCCCACCCTATCAGCCCCAGCATTTT
>TRBJ1-1|NA|TRBV29-1|NA
CSAPVVGRGAFF
TGCAGCGCCCCGGTGGTCGGGCGCGGAGCTTTCTTT
>TRBJ2-1|NA|TRBV7-2|TRBD2
CASSARTSGRGSYNEQFF
TGTGCCAGCAGCGCCCGGACTAGCGGGAGGGGATCCTACAATGAGCAGTTCTTC